What follows are 17 T cell receptor beta chains derived from one specimen sequenced in a study of control samples from healthy donors and cancer patients. Measured with immunoSEQ multiplex PCR; TCRdb has only the in-frame clones, and not every one. Found here are some 20,000 clones, about 82% of them singletons; the top ten hold around a tenth. Material for sequencing was PBMCs. The receptors here all came from a woman in her seventies with colorectal cancer.

The rearrangement links TRBV3-1 (or the pseudogene TRBV3-2) to TRBJ1-3; D not resolved. CDR1 is LGHDT and CDR2 is YNNKEL in the germline V gene (reference sequence). V was pared by 0 bases and J by 0 bases, with 12 bases between. There are 17 residues in the CDR3. In DNA, the CDR3 is TGTGCCAGCAGCCAAGATCGGAGGGTCAACTCTGGAAACACCATATATTTT. Its translation is CASSQDRRVNSGNTIYF.

This rearrangement joins TRBV18 to TRBJ1-2; D may be TRBD1 (6 bases). Germline CDR1 KGHSH, CDR2 LQKENI. Trimming stripped 3 bases from V and 2 bases from J, with 16 bases between. The CDR3 loop spans 16 amino acids. CDR3 in amino acids: CASSPEFPGVNYGYTF. The CDR3 bases are TGTGCCAGCTCACCGGAGTTTCCAGGGGTGAACTATGGCTACACCTTC.

This clone has only one observation. The chain joins TRBV6-5 to TRBJ2-2, with D perhaps matching TRBD2 (5 bases). This CDR3 has 14 amino acids. The V and J ends lost 6 bases and 7 bases respectively, with 15 bases between them. Germline CDR1 MNHEY, CDR2 SVGAGI. CDR3 DNA: TGTGCCAGCAGACTAATGACCAGCGGCGGGGAGCTGTTTTTT. Protein sequence: CASRLMTSGGELFF.

The chain is built from TRBV20-1 and TRBJ2-7; 11 bases fit TRBD2. The CDR3 sequence is 15 residues long. V dropped 3 bases and J dropped 3; count of bases not matched to a gene: 7. The germline V gene encodes CDR1 DFQATT and CDR2 SNEGSKA (reference sequence). In DNA form, the CDR3 reads TGCAGTGCTAGTGAACTAGCGGGAGTTTTCTACGAGCAGTACTTC. It translates to CSASELAGVFYEQYF.

This chain connects TRBV3-1 (or the pseudogene TRBV3-2) to TRBJ1-6, with unresolved D. V was cut by 5 bases and J by 5 bases, with 22 bases left in between. This CDR3 is 18 amino acids long. Germline CDR1 is LGHDT and CDR2 is YNNKEL (reference sequence). CDR3 DNA: TGTGCCAGCAGCTTCACAATTCCCATTTCATATCATAATTCACCCCTCCACTTT. Its protein is CASSFTIPISYHNSPLHF.

The chain recombines TRBV9 with TRBJ2-2; no clear D gene. The V and J ends lost 4 bases and 5 bases respectively, with 6 bases between them. The germline CDR1 and CDR2 sequences are SGDLS and YYNGEE. The CDR3 consists of 12 residues. CDR3 DNA: TGTGCCAGCAGCCCGAGGACCGGGGAGCTGTTTTTT. This sequence encodes CASSPRTGELFF.

The chain joins TRBV9 to TRBJ2-6; 7 nucleotides line up with TRBD1. The ends lost 4 bases at V and 0 bases at J; junction bases unmatched: 4. The germline V gene encodes CDR1 SGDLS and CDR2 YYNGEE. CDR3 length: 16 amino acids. The CDR3, as DNA: TGTGCCAGCAGCACAAACAGGGGCTCTGGGGCCAACGTCCTGACTTTC. Amino acid sequence: CASSTNRGSGANVLTF.

The rearrangement joins TRBV7-2 to TRBJ2-2, with 10 bases matching TRBD1. With 5 bases clipped from V and 5 bases from J, the junction kept 8 bases outside the gene matches. The germline V gene has CDR1 SGHTA and CDR2 FQGNSA. The CDR3 covers 16 residues. Here the CDR3 DNA reads TGTGCCAGCAGCCAGGGACAGGGGAAGGGTACCGGGGAGCTGTTTTTT. This translates into CASSQGQGKGTGELFF. The variable domain in full, completed from reference TRBV7-2 and TRBJ2-2, reads GAGVSQSPSNKVTEKGKDVELRCDPISGHTALYWYRQSLGQGLEFLIYFQGNSAPDKSGLPSDRFSAERTGGSVSTLTIQRTQQEDSAVYLCASSQGQGKGTGELFFGEGSRLTVL.

This CDR3 is CASSLRDRGLSYEQYF. Here the CDR3 DNA reads TGTGCCAGCAGCTTGAGGGACAGGGGGCTTTCCTACGAGCAGTACTTC. The V gene is TRBV7-2, the J gene TRBJ2-7; 12 bases are a match to TRBD1. CDR1 is SGHTA, CDR2 FQGNSA, per germline. This CDR3 has 16 amino acids. Unmatched junction bases numbered 4, after V lost 3 bases and J lost 1 base.

This CDR3 is CASSQGDRAKVEQYF. The CDR3 bases are TGCGCCAGCAGCCAAGGGGACAGGGCGAAGGTCGAGCAGTACTTC. This chain connects TRBV4-1 to TRBJ2-7; 9 bases map to TRBD1. Germline V gene lookup returns CDR1 MGHRA and CDR2 YSYEKL. CDR3 length: 15 amino acids. V was pared by 1 base and J by 6 bases, with 7 bases of the junction left unmatched.

The chain has TRBV27 and TRBJ2-6; TRBD2 is a possible D gene (7 bases). The V end was cut by 1 base, the J end by 4 bases, with 20 bases between. The CDR3 loop spans 19 amino acids. The germline CDR1 and CDR2 sequences are MNHEY and SMNVEV (reference sequence). The CDR3 is CASSLYFGGGRTGANVLTF. CDR3 DNA: TGTGCCAGCAGTTTATATTTTGGGGGGGGCCGGACCGGGGCCAACGTCCTGACTTTC.

This chain's CDR3 is CASSVGVSGGSETQYF. The CDR3 DNA sequence: TGTGCCAGCAGCGTAGGGGTTAGCGGGGGGTCTGAGACCCAGTACTTC. The J gene is TRBJ2-5, the V gene TRBV9; 10 bases match TRBD2. Looked up from germline, CDR1 is SGDLS and CDR2 is YYNGEE. The V and J ends lost 0 bases and 5 bases, in that order; junction bases with no gene match: 7. The CDR3 has 16 residues. The variable domain in full, with the rest retrieved from reference TRBV9 and TRBJ2-5, is DSGVTQTPKHLITATGQRVTLRCSPRSGDLSVYWYQQSLDQGLQFLIQYYNGEERAKGNILERFSAQQFPDLHSELNLSSLELGDSALYFCASSVGVSGGSETQYFGPGTRLLVL.

The chain has TRBV4-3 and TRBJ2-1; TRBD2 might be the D (6 bases). Germline CDR1 and CDR2: LGHNA and YSLEER. The CDR3 spans 17 residues. The V gene lost 0 bases and the J gene lost 6 bases, with 18 bases spanning the gap. As DNA, the CDR3 is TGCGCCAGCAGCCAAGATCTTGGCGGAGGGAGTCCCAATGAGCAGTTCTTC. Protein product: CASSQDLGGGSPNEQFF.

The V gene is TRBV5-1, the J gene TRBJ2-2, with TRBD2 identical over 9 bases. CDR1 is SGHRS, CDR2 YFSETQ, per germline. The CDR3 contains 17 residues. J lost 4 bases, V lost 4 bases, and 11 bases had no gene match. The CDR3 spells CASSPSAGGPSTGELFF. As DNA, the CDR3 is TGCGCCAGCAGCCCCTCGGCGGGAGGGCCTAGCACCGGGGAGCTGTTTTTT.

The chain recombines TRBV24-1 with TRBJ2-3; TRBD2 matches at 8 bases. This CDR3 contains 16 residues. From germline, CDR1 is KGHDR and CDR2 SFDVKD. The junction had 8 bases not matched to a gene; V was cut back by 3 bases and J by 4 bases. CDR3 DNA sequence: TGTGCCACCAGTGATGGAGCGGGGGAAAGGGCAGATACGCAGTATTTT. Encoded protein: CATSDGAGERADTQYF.

The chain joins TRBV14 to TRBJ2-3; D may be TRBD1 (6 bases). Trimming shortened V by 0 bases and J by 1 base, and 14 bases separated the two germline ends. Germline V CDR1 and CDR2: SGHDN, FVKESK. This CDR3 has 17 residues. CDR3 in amino acids: CASSQDRSRGRTDTQYF. Written as DNA, the CDR3 is TGTGCCAGCAGCCAAGATAGAAGCAGGGGCCGCACAGATACGCAGTATTTT. Complete variable domain (other parts from reference TRBV14 and TRBJ2-3): EAGVTQFPSHSVIEKGQTVTLRCDPISGHDNLYWYRRVMGKEIKFLLHFVKESKQDESGMPNNRFLAERTGGTYSTLKVQPAELEDSGVYFCASSQDRSRGRTDTQYFGPGTRLTVL.

V gene TRBV6-2 or TRBV6-3 combines with J gene TRBJ2-7, with D unclear. Germline V gene lookup returns CDR1 MNHEY and CDR2 SVGEGT. This CDR3 contains 16 residues. Trimming took 0 bases from V and 4 from J, leaving 16 bases between them. This CDR3 is CASSYSSDPGRYEQYF. As DNA, the CDR3 is TGTGCCAGCAGTTACTCGAGTGACCCCGGCCGATACGAGCAGTACTTC.